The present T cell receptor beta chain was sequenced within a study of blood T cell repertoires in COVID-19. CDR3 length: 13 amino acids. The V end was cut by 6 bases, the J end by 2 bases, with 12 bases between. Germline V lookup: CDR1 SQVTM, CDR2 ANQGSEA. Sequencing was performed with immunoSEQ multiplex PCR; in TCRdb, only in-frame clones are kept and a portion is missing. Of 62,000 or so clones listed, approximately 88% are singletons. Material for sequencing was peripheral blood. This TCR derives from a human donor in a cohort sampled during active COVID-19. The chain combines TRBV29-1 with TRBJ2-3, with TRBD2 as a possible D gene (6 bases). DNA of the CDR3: TGCAGCGTCCTTAGCGGAAACACAGATACGCAGTATTTT. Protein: CSVLSGNTDTQYF.